Below are 18 T cell receptor beta chains sequenced from a single sample in a study of blood T cell repertoires in COVID-19. TCRdb's copy holds only in-frame clones and misses some; the assay was immunoSEQ multiplex PCR. Of 250,000 to 350,000 clones detected, approximately 84% appear once; the ten largest clones hold approximately 15%. The specimen was peripheral blood. All receptors derive from a person aged 70 to 80 with COVID-19, enrolled during active disease.

The gene calls are TRBV6-5 and TRBJ1-2; tentatively, D is TRBD1 (5 bases). Trimming pared 10 bases from V and 4 bases from J, leaving 10 bases between. CDR1 MNHEY and CDR2 SVGAGI come from the germline V gene. The CDR3 extends over 11 amino acids. In DNA form, the CDR3 reads TGTGCCACATCGACAGTCTATGGCTACACCTTC. Protein sequence: CATSTVYGYTF.

On this clone: Mismatch with germline at one junction end may stem from a read error. The chain uses TRBV15 and TRBJ1-6; 9 nucleotides align to TRBD1. In germline, CDR1 is LNHNV, CDR2 YYDKDF (reference sequence). The CDR3 is 14 amino acids. The CDR3 bases are TGTGCCACCGGCAGTGGACAGGGGAATTCACCCCTCCACTTT. This encodes CATGSGQGNSPLHF.

The chain uses TRBV28 and TRBJ1-1; possible D gene TRBD1, 5 bases. Trimming took 3 bases from V and 2 from J, leaving 16 bases between them. The CDR3 contains 16 residues. Germline assignment: CDR1 MDHEN and CDR2 SYDVKM. The CDR3 DNA is TGTGCCAGCAGTTTCCTGAGTTACGGGGGAAACACTGAAGCTTTCTTT. Its translation is CASSFLSYGGNTEAFF.

Remarks on this clone: This sample includes further DNA sequences coding for the same CDR3. The V gene is TRBV5-1, the J gene TRBJ2-3; D unclear. The CDR3 is 13 residues long. V was shortened by 1 base and J by 2 bases, with 5 bases between the two germline ends. CDR1 and CDR2 (germline): SGHRS, YFSETQ. The CDR3 DNA reads TGCGCCAGCAGCTTGCCTTCCACAGATACGCAGTATTTT. It is translated as CASSLPSTDTQYF.

This chain joins TRBV18 and TRBJ2-1; a possible D gene is TRBD1 (5 bases). Germline assignment: CDR1 KGHSH and CDR2 LQKENI. V was cut by 6 bases and J by 6 bases, with 12 bases left in between. The CDR3 runs to 13 residues. For the CDR3, the DNA is TGTGCCAGCTCCCCGCGGACAATCAATGAGCAGTTCTTC. Translating it yields CASSPRTINEQFF.

This chain uses TRBV9 with TRBJ1-4; 7 bases align to TRBD1. CDR1 is SGDLS, CDR2 YYNGEE, per germline. V dropped 1 base and J dropped 8; count of bases not matched to a gene: 8. The CDR3 has 15 amino acids. CDR3 nucleotides: TGTGCCAGCAGCGTATTGGGGCAGGGGGTAGAAAAACTGTTTTTT. Its protein is CASSVLGQGVEKLFF.

This clone has just one count. The CDR3, as DNA: TGTGCCAGCAGTGACGGGTCTCACTCTGGAAACACCATATATTTT. Translation: CASSDGSHSGNTIYF. The rearrangement joins TRBV28 to TRBJ1-3; D gene unclear. The CDR3 has 15 residues. From germline, CDR1 is MDHEN and CDR2 SYDVKM. V was cut by 5 bases and J by 0 bases, with 11 bases left in between.

CDR3: CASSQDLGGRGVYNEQFF. The CDR3 bases are TGTGCCAGCAGCCAAGATCTAGGCGGGAGGGGGGTTTACAATGAGCAGTTCTTC. The chain employs TRBV3-1 (or the pseudogene TRBV3-2) and TRBJ2-1; 9 bases map to TRBD2. V was pared by 0 bases and J by 4 bases, with 10 bases of the junction left unmatched. From germline, CDR1 is LGHDT and CDR2 YNNKEL (reference sequence). The CDR3 runs to 18 residues.

The V call is TRBV30, the J call TRBJ2-7; D possibly corresponds to TRBD1 (6 bases). The CDR3 loop spans 13 amino acids. The V end was cut by 0 bases, the J end by 9 bases, with 15 bases between. Germline V lookup: CDR1 GTSNPN, CDR2 SVGIG (reference sequence). Here the CDR3 DNA reads TGTGCCTGGAGTGTTGAGACAGGCGTGGGGCAGTACTTC. Amino acids: CAWSVETGVGQYF.

The chain recombines TRBV28 with TRBJ2-7; TRBD1 matches 7 bases. CDR3 length: 14 amino acids. V was clipped by 8 bases and J by 4 bases; unmatched bases: 11. Germline CDR1 MDHEN, CDR2 SYDVKM. CDR3 sequence reads: CASHREGATYEQYF. DNA of the CDR3: TGTGCCAGCCACCGTGAGGGGGCGACGTACGAGCAGTACTTC.

The sample holds a few counts of this clone. This rearrangement joins TRBV6-1 to TRBJ1-4; the match to TRBD1 covers 7 bases. CDR1 is MNHNS, CDR2 SASEGT, per germline. The CDR3 has 16 amino acids. Trimming took 4 bases from V and 0 from J; bases not matched to a gene: 5. CDR3 region: CASSGGTASTNEKLFF. The CDR3 DNA is TGTGCCAGCAGTGGGGGGACAGCCTCAACTAATGAAAAACTGTTTTTT.

V is TRBV7-9 and J is TRBJ2-2; the D gene is possibly TRBD1 (5 bases). The length of the CDR3 is 17 residues. V dropped 5 bases and J dropped 4 bases, with 20 bases sitting between them. Germline CDR1 is SEHNR and CDR2 is FQNEAQ (reference sequence). The CDR3 bases are TGTGCCAGCAGCAGGCGACAGCCCGGGCCGGGCACCGGGGAGCTGTTTTTT. This translates into CASSRRQPGPGTGELFF.

The chain links TRBV30 to TRBJ1-2, with 7 bases identical to TRBD1. The V and J ends lost 5 bases and 3 bases, in that order; junction bases with no gene match: 6. This CDR3 region has 13 residues. CDR1 is GTSNPN and CDR2 is SVGIG in the germline V gene (reference sequence). The CDR3 bases are TGTGCCTGGGACAAAACAGGGGACTATGGCTACACCTTC. Its translation is CAWDKTGDYGYTF.

The V gene is TRBV28, the J gene TRBJ2-7; 8 bases are shared with TRBD2. The V gene end was trimmed by 1 base and the J gene end by 3 bases; junction bases not matched to a gene: 17. The germline gives CDR1 MDHEN, CDR2 SYDVKM. This CDR3 has 19 residues. The CDR3 DNA sequence: TGTGCCAGCAGTTTATCTCCGGGAGGGCCCTCGTCATGGTACTACGAGCAGTACTTC. This sequence encodes CASSLSPGGPSSWYYEQYF.

The chain uses TRBV27 and TRBJ2-7, with 8 bases fitting TRBD1. Germline CDR1 is MNHEY and CDR2 is SMNVEV (reference sequence). This CDR3 spans 13 amino acids. With 5 bases clipped from V and 7 bases from J, the junction kept 7 bases outside the gene matches. CDR3 DNA sequence: TGTGCCAGCAGTCCCGGGACAGGTGAAGAGCAGTACTTC. Encoded protein: CASSPGTGEEQYF.

V gene TRBV12-3 or TRBV12-4 combines with J gene TRBJ1-6, with a weak D call TRBD1 (5 bases). The CDR3 is made up of 13 amino acids. V was shortened by 3 bases and J by 8 bases, with 8 bases between the two germline ends. The CDR3 spells CASSFRGDSPLHF. Written as DNA, the CDR3 is TGTGCCAGCAGTTTTAGGGGCGATTCACCCCTCCACTTT.

The chain couples TRBV7-8 to TRBJ2-7; 8 bases agree with TRBD1. Germline V CDR1 and CDR2: SGHVS, FQNEAQ. The CDR3 runs to 15 residues. Germline trimming cut 0 bases from V and 7 bases from J; bases unmatched to any gene: 8. The CDR3 DNA reads as TGTGCCAGCAGCTTAGCGCAGGGGGCGTCTCAGGAGCAGTACTTC. Its translation: CASSLAQGASQEQYF. Full variable domain (missing parts from reference TRBV7-8 and TRBJ2-7): GAGVSQSPRYKVAKRGQDVALRCDPISGHVSLFWYQQALGQGPEFLTYFQNEAQLDKSGLPSDRFFAERPEGSVSTLKIQRTQQEDSAVYLCASSLAQGASQEQYFGPGTRLTVT.

The CDR3 region is CAWTPNTGTGLGAFF. The CDR3 bases are TGTGCCTGGACACCCAACACCGGGACAGGGTTGGGAGCTTTCTTT. This chain joins TRBV30 and TRBJ1-1, with TRBD1 matching 9 bases. Trimming cost V 4 bases and J 10 bases; bases outside gene matches: 16. This CDR3 region has 15 residues. Germline CDR1 is GTSNPN and CDR2 is SVGIG (reference sequence). Complete variable domain (other parts from reference TRBV30 and TRBJ1-1): SQTIHQWPATLVQPVGSPLSLECTVEGTSNPNLYWYRQAAGRGLQLLFYSVGIGQISSEVPQNLSASRPQDRQFILSSKKLLLSDSGFYLCAWTPNTGTGLGAFFGQGTRLTVV.